A selection of T cell receptor beta chains follows, all from one sample in a study of molecular identifiers for immune sequencing clone quantification. TCRdb analysed the PCR reads with MiXCR anew, one entry per CDR3 protein. Of around 480,000 distinct CDR3 sequences detected, approximately 25% appear once; the ten largest clones hold around 0.76%. Material for sequencing was naive CD8+ T cells from blood, with Jurkat cell RNA spiked in. These receptor sequences come from a human donor in good health. Some libraries in this study had Jurkat cell RNA spiked in. Each CDR3 is given with its conserved first and last residue. D genes are given only for firm matches. Not all rows give a size; the values are once, few, many and, for expanded clones, a class.

v_gene,d_gene,abundance,len,j_gene,CDR3nt,CDR3aa
TRBV6-5,TRBD2,few,16,TRBJ2-3,TGTGCCAGCAGTTATTACCTAGCGGGGGGTCCAGATACGCAGTATTTT,CASSYYLAGGPDTQYF
TRBV13,-,few,15,TRBJ2-5,TGTGCCAGCAGCTTAGGGCCCCTTCTTGAGGAGACCCAGTACTTC,CASSLGPLLEETQYF
TRBV20-1,-,few,13,TRBJ2-7,TGCAGTGCTAGAGGGGGGTTTGCCTACGAGCAGTACTTC,CSARGGFAYEQYF
TRBV13,-,few,18,TRBJ2-3,TGTGCCAGCAGCCCCCCCGGGGTGGGCGACGAAAGCACAGATACGCAGTATTTT,CASSPPGVGDESTDTQYF
TRBV5-4,-,few,14,TRBJ2-7,TGTGCCAGCAGCCTACATACGGAGGGGTACGAGCAGTACTTC,CASSLHTEGYEQYF
TRBV30,-,-,14,TRBJ2-5,TGTGCCTGGGACCATAGCGGCACTCAAGAGACCCAGTACTTC,CAWDHSGTQETQYF
TRBV20-1,TRBD2,-,16,TRBJ2-7,TGCAGTGCTAGAGCATATAGCGGGAGGGATTCCTACGAGCAGTACTTC,CSARAYSGRDSYEQYF
TRBV20-1,-,-,14,TRBJ2-7,TGCAGTGCTAGAGTAGAACTCGACTCCTACGAGCAGTACTTC,CSARVELDSYEQYF
TRBV29-1,-,-,11,TRBJ2-7,TGCAGCGTTCAAGGGTTCCACGAGCAGTACTTC,CSVQGFHEQYF
TRBV27,-,-,14,TRBJ1-1,TGTGCCAGCAGTTTGACCCAGGGAGGTGCTGAAGCTTTCTTT,CASSLTQGGAEAFF
TRBV5-1,-,many,15,TRBJ1-1,TGCGCCAGCAGCTTGTCGTCAGTACCGAACACTGAAGCTTTCTTT,CASSLSSVPNTEAFF
TRBV7-8,TRBD2,once,19,TRBJ2-1,TGTGCCAGCAGCCCAACGTATTCGCGGGGGGGCCTGTTTGTCAATGAGCAGTTCTTC,CASSPTYSRGGLFVNEQFF
TRBV5-4,-,few,13,TRBJ1-2,TGTGCCAGCAGTACAGCCAGGGACTATGGCTACACCTTC,CASSTARDYGYTF
TRBV6-5,-,few,14,TRBJ2-7,TGTGCCGGCAGTTACGGGGGGCCCTCCTACGAGCAGTACTTC,CAGSYGGPSYEQYF
TRBV12-5,TRBD1,many,15,TRBJ1-5,TGTGCTAGTGGGCTGGGACAGGGGAATGATCAGCCCCAGCATTTT,CASGLGQGNDQPQHF
TRBV5-5,-,few,17,TRBJ1-6,TGTGCCAGCAGTACGACGGGGGGCAAGATAGATAATTCACCCCTCCACTTT,CASSTTGGKIDNSPLHF
TRBV5-1,TRBD2,many,16,TRBJ2-3,TGCGCCAGCAGCTTCCAGAGCGGGAGAAGGACAGATACGCAGTATTTT,CASSFQSGRRTDTQYF
TRBV4-1,-,-,14,TRBJ2-7,TGCGCCAGCAGCCAAGATTCTGGGCCCTACGAGCAGTACTTC,CASSQDSGPYEQYF
TRBV12-3/TRBV12-4,TRBD1,many,14,TRBJ2-3,TGTGCCAGCAGCCGGACAGGGAGCGCAGATACGCAGTATTTT,CASSRTGSADTQYF
TRBV27,-,-,14,TRBJ1-5,TGTGCCAGCAAAAGGGGGGTTGGCAATCAGCCCCAGCATTTT,CASKRGVGNQPQHF
TRBV20-1,-,many,15,TRBJ1-5,TGCAGTGCCCAGGTAGACAGGTTTAGCAATCAGCCCCAGCATTTT,CSAQVDRFSNQPQHF
TRBV6-5,TRBD1,few,15,TRBJ2-7,TGTGCCAGCAGTACCCCCGCCAGGGGGTTCTACGAGCAGTACTTC,CASSTPARGFYEQYF
TRBV6-2/TRBV6-3,-,many,11,TRBJ1-2,TGTGCCAGCAGTACGCTTAGTGGCTACACCTTC,CASSTLSGYTF
TRBV6-2/TRBV6-3,-,-,15,TRBJ2-3,TGTGCCAGCAGTTACGGGCGGGGCCTCACAGATACGCAGTATTTT,CASSYGRGLTDTQYF
TRBV29-1,TRBD1,many,13,TRBJ1-1,TGCAGCGCCCGGACAGGGGGCTATGTTGAAGCTTTCTTT,CSARTGGYVEAFF
TRBV4-3,-,few,17,TRBJ1-1,TGCGCCAGCAGCTACAACACAGGGACACTGGTGAACACTGAAGCTTTCTTT,CASSYNTGTLVNTEAFF
TRBV7-9,TRBD2,many,15,TRBJ2-7,TGTGCCAGCAGCTTAGCGGTAGCGGGGGACTACGAGCAGTACTTC,CASSLAVAGDYEQYF
TRBV7-8,-,few,15,TRBJ2-5,TGTGCCAGCAGCATCCCCGGACTTACTCAAGAGACCCAGTACTTC,CASSIPGLTQETQYF
TRBV7-9,TRBD2,few,15,TRBJ2-5,TGTGCCAGCAGCCTACCTAGCGGGAGGGAGAAGACCCAGTACTTC,CASSLPSGREKTQYF
TRBV4-1,-,many,15,TRBJ2-5,TGCGCCAGCAGCCAAGGACAGAGAAACCAAGAGACCCAGTACTTC,CASSQGQRNQETQYF
TRBV11-2,TRBD2,few,13,TRBJ2-4,TGTGCCAGCAGCGCAGGACTAGATGGCATTCAGTACTTC,CASSAGLDGIQYF
TRBV6-1,-,-,12,TRBJ2-7,TGTGCCAGCAACCCGGGGGCTTACGAGCAGTACTTC,CASNPGAYEQYF
TRBV6-6,TRBD1,-,17,TRBJ1-2,TGTGCCAGCAGTTACACGAAAACAGGGGAAAAAAACTATGGCTACACCTTC,CASSYTKTGEKNYGYTF
TRBV4-3,-,few,15,TRBJ2-1,TGCGCCAGCAGCGAAGGACAGCGGGACCACAATGAGCAGTTCTTC,CASSEGQRDHNEQFF
TRBV15,-,few,15,TRBJ2-5,TGTGCCACCAGCAGAGAAGGACGGGATGAAGAGACCCAGTACTTC,CATSREGRDEETQYF
TRBV29-1,-,few,13,TRBJ2-2,TGCAGCGTTGAACAGGGCGACACCGGGGAGCTGTTTTTT,CSVEQGDTGELFF
TRBV2,-,many,15,TRBJ2-3,TGTGCCAGCAGTGAAGCGGTGTACAGTACAGATACGCAGTATTTT,CASSEAVYSTDTQYF